The sequence of this T cell receptor beta chain was determined in a study of relationships among human T cell subsets. The study, taken as a whole, reports: V, D, J usage, CDR3 length and N-additions were similar across seven subsets. Substantial CDR3 sharing among Th1, Th2 and regulatory cells suggested stochastic fate choice. Regulatory and Th2 subsets had few clones over 100 reads, unlike CD8+ cytotoxic cells.

TCR alpha and beta CDR3s were amplified from mRNA by semiquantitative ARM-PCR. In ARM-PCR, communal superprimers followed tagged nested gene-specific primers for exponential amplification. Nested primers were removed by exonuclease before the second PCR round. TCRdb recomputed calls from the multiplex PCR reads with MiXCR, one row per CDR3 protein. The sample includes fewer than 15,000 distinct CDR3 sequences, 50% to 75% of them seen just once. CD4+ cells were positively selected first, then anti-CD25 beads isolated CD4+CD25+ regulatory T cells. This clonotype occurred a few times. The antigen is undetermined. The CDR3 contains 17 residues. The V gene end was trimmed by 6 bases and the J gene end by 0 bases; junction bases not matched to a gene: 10.

The receptor was derived from a man aged 40-49 years in good health. The sample consisted of Tregs sorted from blood. The chain uses TRBV12-3 or TRBV12-4 and TRBJ1-3, with 8 nucleotides matching TRBD1. The CDR3 is CASRPGQGIVSGNTIYF. Here the CDR3 DNA reads TGTGCCAGCAGACCCGGACAGGGCATCGTCTCTGGAAACACCATATATTTT.